The rows below give T cell receptor beta chains drawn from one sample of a study of blood T cells in healthy people across ages. One entry per CDR3 protein, called by TCRdb with MiXCR from the 5' RACE reads. This table has about 590,000 distinct CDR3 sequences, approximately 30% appearing once. Sequenced material: blood. These receptors came from a woman older than 75 in good health. The conserved cysteine and the conserved F or W are not part of the CDR3 here. Part of the rows lack a size; the others show once, few, many or a class for expanded clones.

V	size	J	CDR3
TRBV20-1	many	TRBJ2-5	SASGAYQETQY
TRBV29-1	medium-sized	TRBJ2-1	SVLGDRSYNEQF
TRBV10-3	many	TRBJ2-1	AISRDRGDNEQF
TRBV27	many	TRBJ2-1	ASGPSGGLRNEQF
TRBV20-1	few	TRBJ1-2	SASAGNGYT
TRBV5-1	.	TRBJ2-5	ASSGLAGADKETQY
TRBV28	many	TRBJ2-1	ASSPAGVYNEQF
TRBV11-2	few	TRBJ2-7	ASSLRGGIHNEQY
TRBV4-3	.	TRBJ2-5	ASSQALAGQGSETQY
TRBV20-1	few	TRBJ2-2	SARTSGAITGELF
TRBV2	few	TRBJ1-2	ASRRQADGYT
TRBV5-1	many	TRBJ2-5	ASSLGMGQTQY
TRBV9	.	TRBJ2-7	ASSHPSGKIYEQY
TRBV4-1	many	TRBJ2-5	ASSQAASGGFGETQY
TRBV20-1	.	TRBJ2-5	SAGTSGGGPQETQY
TRBV5-1	.	TRBJ2-2	ASSLAGTSRERF
TRBV28	many	TRBJ2-7	ASSPRQENYEQY
TRBV5-1	few	TRBJ2-7	ASTTGQGIDEQY
TRBV2	.	TRBJ1-4	ASSNGEATNEKLF
TRBV7-8	once	TRBJ2-1	ASSLGRLAGALYNEQF
TRBV3-1	few	TRBJ1-4	ASSQWGQGDNEKLF
TRBV30	few	TRBJ2-5	AWSRALQETQY
TRBV19	few	TRBJ2-5	ASSNSGQETQY
TRBV27	many	TRBJ2-6	ASSPGLAIRGANVLT
TRBV7-8	.	TRBJ1-2	ASSFSRGASYGYT
TRBV27	many	TRBJ2-7	ASRPTGYYEQY
TRBV20-1	.	TRBJ2-4	SARDQTGARKNIQY
TRBV5-1	many	TRBJ2-7	ASSYPGQTYEQY
TRBV20-1	many	TRBJ1-4	SARAWGRGEKLF
TRBV20-1	.	TRBJ2-7	SARDLGTGIQQY
TRBV20-1	.	TRBJ1-5	SAAGTYYSNQPQH
TRBV28	many	TRBJ2-1	ASSLSGVRGPYNEQF
TRBV20-1	many	TRBJ2-3	SARRADTQY
TRBV20-1	.	TRBJ2-1	SARGTSSPSSYNEQF
TRBV20-1	.	TRBJ2-7	SATQDSAYNEQY
TRBV20-1	many	TRBJ2-4	SGVGAKNIQY
TRBV5-1	.	TRBJ1-2	ASGVKGNYGYT
TRBV27	.	TRBJ2-7	ASSLARGLPYEQY
TRBV30	.	TRBJ1-2	AGSPGRYGYT
TRBV5-1	many	TRBJ2-2	ASSLDPISGGNTGELF
TRBV7-9	.	TRBJ1-2	ASSYGPGQGALNYGYT
TRBV3-1	few	TRBJ1-1	ASSQEQISNTEAF
TRBV5-6	many	TRBJ2-1	ASSPLPGQGVHNEQF
TRBV5-4	.	TRBJ1-2	ASSLDRVDGYT
TRBV5-1	.	TRBJ2-3	ASSSWTSGGRADTQY
TRBV20-1	few	TRBJ1-5	SAIRGGERLGNQPQH